This T cell receptor beta chain was sequenced during a study of shared clonotypes between healthy human individuals. Findings of the study overall: Non-shared clonotypes displayed generation probabilities falling below those of clonotypes present in all four donors.

Naivety among CD8 cells was defined by CD45RO negativity and positive CCR7 selection, thereby excluding terminally differentiated effector memory CD45RA+ cells. Only one count was recorded for this clone. Its matching antigen is unknown. In the original workflow: Without quality scores, immunoSEQ junctional reads could not be filtered like full-length reads. Clones were read by immunoSEQ multiplex PCR, and TCRdb kept only the in-frame ones, dropping some. V, J and clone size derive from that table, while D and trimming were established from the DNA sequence. Of 750,000 to 1,000,000 clones in the sample, 90% to 95% were seen once. The CDR3 is 15 amino acids. The germline V gene encodes CDR1 SNHLY and CDR2 FYNNEI. With V trimmed by 5 bases and J by 6 bases, 11 bases remained unmatched.

The receptor was derived from a man in his thirties or forties in good health. The sample consisted of naive CD8+ T cells sorted from blood. The chain is built from TRBV2 and TRBJ1-2; 8 positions match TRBD1. This CDR3 reads CASSLYGQGGDGYTF. In nucleotides, the CDR3 is TGTGCCAGCAGTCTATACGGACAGGGAGGAGATGGCTACACCTTC. The full variable domain, with the rest looked up from reference TRBV2 and TRBJ1-2, is EPEVTQTPSHQVTQMGQEVILRCVPISNHLYFYWYRQILGQKVEFLVSFYNNEISEKSEIFDDQFSVERPDGSNFTLKIRSTKLEDSAMYFCASSLYGQGGDGYTFGSGTRLTVV.